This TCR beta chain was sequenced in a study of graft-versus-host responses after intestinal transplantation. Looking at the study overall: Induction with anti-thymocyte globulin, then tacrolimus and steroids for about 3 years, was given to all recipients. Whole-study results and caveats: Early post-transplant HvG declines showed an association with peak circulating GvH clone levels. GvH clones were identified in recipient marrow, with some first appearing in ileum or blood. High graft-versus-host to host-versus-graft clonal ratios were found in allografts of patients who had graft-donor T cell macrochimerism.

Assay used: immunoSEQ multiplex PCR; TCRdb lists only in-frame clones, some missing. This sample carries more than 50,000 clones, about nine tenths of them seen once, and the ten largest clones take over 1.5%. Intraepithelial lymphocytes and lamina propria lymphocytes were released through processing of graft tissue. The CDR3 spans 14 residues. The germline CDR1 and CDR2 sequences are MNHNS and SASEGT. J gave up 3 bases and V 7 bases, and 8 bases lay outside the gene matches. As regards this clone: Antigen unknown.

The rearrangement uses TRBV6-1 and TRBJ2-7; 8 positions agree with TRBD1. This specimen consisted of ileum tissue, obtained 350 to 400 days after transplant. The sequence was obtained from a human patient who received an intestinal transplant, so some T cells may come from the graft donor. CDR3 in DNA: TGTGCCAGCACCAGGACAGGGCGGAACTACGAGCAGTACTTC. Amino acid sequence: CASTRTGRNYEQYF.